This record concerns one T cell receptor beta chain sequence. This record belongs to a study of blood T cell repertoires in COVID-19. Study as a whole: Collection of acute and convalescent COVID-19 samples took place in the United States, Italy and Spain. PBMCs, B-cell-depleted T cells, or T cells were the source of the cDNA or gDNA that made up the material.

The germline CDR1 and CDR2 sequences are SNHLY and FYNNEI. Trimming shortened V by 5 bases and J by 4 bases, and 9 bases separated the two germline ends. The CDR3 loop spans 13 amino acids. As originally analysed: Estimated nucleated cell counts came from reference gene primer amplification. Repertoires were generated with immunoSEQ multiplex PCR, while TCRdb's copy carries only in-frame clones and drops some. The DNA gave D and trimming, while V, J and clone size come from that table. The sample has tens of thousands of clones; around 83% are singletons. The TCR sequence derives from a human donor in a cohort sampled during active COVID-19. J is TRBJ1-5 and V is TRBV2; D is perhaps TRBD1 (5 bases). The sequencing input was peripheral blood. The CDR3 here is CASSPAGNQPQHF. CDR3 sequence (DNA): TGTGCCAGCAGTCCCGCAGGGAATCAGCCCCAGCATTTT.